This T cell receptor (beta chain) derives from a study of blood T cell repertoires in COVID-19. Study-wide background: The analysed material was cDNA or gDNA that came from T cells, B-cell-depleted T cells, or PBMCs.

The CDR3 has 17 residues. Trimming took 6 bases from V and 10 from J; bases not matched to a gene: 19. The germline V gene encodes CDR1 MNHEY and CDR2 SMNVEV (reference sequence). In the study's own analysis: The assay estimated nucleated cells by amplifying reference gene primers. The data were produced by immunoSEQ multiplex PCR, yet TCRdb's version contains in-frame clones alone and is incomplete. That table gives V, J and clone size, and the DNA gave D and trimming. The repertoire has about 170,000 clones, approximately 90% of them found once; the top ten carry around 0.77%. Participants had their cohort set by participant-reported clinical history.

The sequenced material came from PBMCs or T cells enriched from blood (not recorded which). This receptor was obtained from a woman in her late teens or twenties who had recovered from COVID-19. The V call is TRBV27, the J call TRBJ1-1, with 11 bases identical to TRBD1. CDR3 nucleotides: TGTGCCAGCAGCACCGTGTATCGGGACAGGGGGTTTACGGGAGCTTTCTTT. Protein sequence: CASSTVYRDRGFTGAFF.